One and the same sample provided the 21 T cell receptor beta chains below, sequenced in a study of cytomegalovirus exposure and HLA in healthy donors. The PCR employed 60 Vbeta primers together with 13 Jbeta primers. The protocol was immunoSEQ multiplex PCR, while the TCRdb copy is restricted to in-frame clones and leaves out a portion. Of some 200,000 clones in the sample, 70% were seen once. The sample taken for sequencing was PBMCs. The source is a man aged 35 to 55 in good health and CMV-seropositive.

Details on this clone: At one boundary the junction diverges from the germline segment, which might be a read error. CDR3 residues: CASKDRGAHNEILFF. The DNA of the CDR3 is TGTGCCAGTAAGGACAGGGGAGCTCATAATGAAATACTGTTTTTT. The chain links TRBV19 to TRBJ1-4; TRBD1 matches at 9 bases. The CDR3 runs to 15 residues. Germline-derived CDR1 and CDR2 are LNHDA and SQIVND (reference sequence).

The chain is built from TRBV4-1 and TRBJ2-7, with 9 bases fitting TRBD1. The germline V gene encodes CDR1 MGHRA and CDR2 YSYEKL. V was pared by 3 bases and J by 9 bases, with 15 bases of the junction left unmatched. There are 16 residues in the CDR3. The CDR3 coding sequence is TGCGCCAGCAGCCAGACTACCGGGACAGGGCCCTTGGGGCAGTACTTC. The encoded protein is CASSQTTGTGPLGQYF.

In its sample, this clone was seen once. The genes are TRBV9 and TRBJ1-2; 8 bases match TRBD1. Trimming took 0 bases from V and 6 from J; bases not matched to a gene: 22. This CDR3 has 20 residues. Per germline, CDR1 SGDLS and CDR2 YYNGEE. CDR3 protein: CASSVVSIRTGTIHLDGYTF. The DNA for the CDR3 is TGTGCCAGCAGCGTAGTTTCTATTAGGACAGGGACAATCCACTTGGATGGCTACACCTTC.

V and J are TRBV7-2 and TRBJ1-1; D is ambiguous. CDR1 is SGHTA, CDR2 FQGNSA, per germline. V lost 4 bases and J lost 3, with 9 bases in between. The CDR3 is 13 amino acids. The CDR3 nucleotides are TGTGCCAGCAGCTCTTCAGCGGACACTGAAGCTTTCTTT. This encodes CASSSSADTEAFF.

This clone was seen a handful of times. The chain carries TRBV28 and TRBJ2-5, with TRBD2 identical over 11 bases. The J call is doubtful: the DNA matches TRBJ2-7 better. The germline V gene encodes CDR1 MDHEN and CDR2 SYDVKM. The CDR3 has 16 amino acids. CDR3 nucleotide sequence: TGTGCCAGCAGTTTGCTAGCGGGGGGACTAACCTACGAGCAGTACTTC. Its translation is CASSLLAGGLTYEQYF.

The chain has TRBV7-3 and TRBJ2-5; D ambiguous. Germline CDR1 reads SGHTA; CDR2 reads FQGTGA. CDR3 length: 13 residues. Trimming removed 5 bases at V and 5 bases at J, with 12 bases between. Written as DNA, the CDR3 is TGTGCCAGCAGCCCCTCTATATCGGAGACCCAGTACTTC. It codes for CASSPSISETQYF.

CDR3 DNA: TGCGCCAGCAGCCCCCCTGGGGGGGAAGGAACCGGGGAGCTGTTTTTT. Its protein is CASSPPGGEGTGELFF. J is TRBJ2-2 and V is TRBV5-1; TRBD2 matches at 7 bases. Germline CDR1 and CDR2: SGHRS and YFSETQ. J gave up 5 bases and V 4 bases, and 11 bases lay outside the gene matches. The CDR3 is made up of 16 amino acids.

This clone was seen just once. The V call is TRBV7-3, the J call TRBJ1-1; the D gene is possibly TRBD1 (5 bases). V was shortened by 1 base and J by 5 bases, with 8 bases between the two germline ends. This CDR3 comprises 13 residues. From germline, CDR1 is SGHTA and CDR2 FQGTGA. The CDR3 DNA reads as TGTGCCAGCAGCTTAATCGGGGGGACTGAAGCTTTCTTT. Protein: CASSLIGGTEAFF.

This sequence joins TRBV6-5 and TRBJ2-3; D is perhaps TRBD1 (5 bases). The CDR3 runs to 14 residues. Germline V gene data show CDR1 as MNHEY and CDR2 as SVGAGI. V was clipped by 2 bases and J by 4 bases, with 10 bases between them. The CDR3 loop is CASSYGRVPDTQYF. DNA for the CDR3: TGTGCCAGCAGTTACGGCAGGGTCCCAGATACGCAGTATTTT.

This clone came up a few times. The genes are TRBV10-3 and TRBJ2-7; 10 bases line up with TRBD2. The CDR3 length is 18 residues. Germline V CDR1 and CDR2: ENHRY, SYGVKD. V was clipped by 0 bases and J by 3 bases; unmatched bases: 11. The CDR3 loop is CAISESGVWGTSDYEQYF. As DNA, the CDR3 is TGTGCCATCAGTGAGTCAGGTGTGTGGGGGACTAGCGACTACGAGCAGTACTTC.

This chain uses TRBV19 with TRBJ1-2; D unclear. Per germline, CDR1 LNHDA and CDR2 SQIVND (reference sequence). Trimming took off 5 bases at V and 3 bases at J, with 10 bases between the two ends. The CDR3 is made up of 13 amino acids. The DNA for the CDR3 is TGTGCCAGTAGTGCTGATCTAGACTATGGCTACACCTTC. Amino acid sequence: CASSADLDYGYTF.

The chain employs TRBV19 and TRBJ2-1; D possibly corresponds to TRBD2 (7 bases). There are 21 residues in the CDR3. Trimming stripped 4 bases from V and 1 base from J, with 29 bases between. Per the germline V gene, CDR1 is LNHDA and CDR2 is SQIVND (reference sequence). As DNA, the CDR3 is TGTGCCAGTAGTAGAAGGATTACAGGGTATTCGGGGACTAAATCCTACAATGAGCAGTTCTTC. This gives the protein CASSRRITGYSGTKSYNEQFF. Looking up the rest from reference TRBV19 and TRBJ2-1 gives the full variable domain: DGGITQSPKYLFRKEGQNVTLSCEQNLNHDAMYWYRQDPGQGLRLIYYSQIVNDFQKGDIAEGYSVSREKKESFPLTVTSAQKNPTAFYLCASSRRITGYSGTKSYNEQFFGPGTRLTVL.

The sample holds one count of this clone. V usage is TRBV7-9 and J usage is TRBJ2-7, with D possibly matching TRBD1 (6 bases). The V end was cut by 5 bases, the J end by 1 base, with 15 bases between. The CDR3 covers 15 residues. Germline-derived CDR1 and CDR2 are SEHNR and FQNEAQ (reference sequence). For the CDR3, the DNA is TGTGCCAGCAGCCTGACAGGCAACCCTTCCTACGAGCAGTACTTC. Its translation: CASSLTGNPSYEQYF.

The gene calls are TRBV6-1 and TRBJ2-5; the match to TRBD2 covers 7 bases. The germline gives CDR1 MNHNS, CDR2 SASEGT. Trimming at V came to 2 bases and at J to 5 bases, leaving 11 bases not matched to a gene. This CDR3 comprises 16 residues. Here the CDR3 DNA reads TGTGCCAGCAGTGAAAGGGTGGGGGGGTTGGTTGAGACCCAGTACTTC. This codes for CASSERVGGLVETQYF.

The V gene is TRBV13, the J gene TRBJ2-7, with TRBD1 as a possible D gene (5 bases). The CDR3 sequence is 15 residues long. Trimming removed 1 base from V and 7 bases from J, with 17 bases in between. CDR1 is PRHDT and CDR2 is FYEKMQ in the germline V gene (reference sequence). CDR3: CASSLASRAWGEQYF. The CDR3 nucleotides read TGTGCCAGCAGCTTAGCTTCCAGGGCTTGGGGAGAGCAGTACTTC.

Worth noting for this clone: An end of the junction does not agree with germline; a read error may underlie this. This chain joins TRBV7-9 and TRBJ2-7, with D possibly being TRBD2 (6 bases). Germline values: CDR1 SEHNR, CDR2 FQNEAQ (reference sequence). This CDR3 is 14 amino acids long. Written as DNA, the CDR3 is TGTTCCAGCAGTCCCAATGGAGGGTCCTACGAGCAGTACTTC. The encoded protein is CSSSPNGGSYEQYF.

This clone was detected only once. The chain links TRBV5-4 to TRBJ2-5, with 9 bases lining up with TRBD2. J gave up 4 bases and V 7 bases, and 5 bases lay outside the gene matches. Germline V gene lookup returns CDR1 SGHNT and CDR2 YYREEE (reference sequence). CDR3 length: 13 amino acids. Written as DNA, the CDR3 is TGTGCCAGCGCGTTAGCGGGGGCAGAGACCCAGTACTTC. Its protein is CASALAGAETQYF.

This chain links TRBV13 with TRBJ2-7; TRBD2 agrees at 8 bases. The CDR3 has 16 residues. Looked up from germline, CDR1 is PRHDT and CDR2 is FYEKMQ (reference sequence). V gave up 6 bases and J gave up 7 bases; unmatched junction bases: 17. The CDR3 loop reads CASSSNLAGHPGEQYF. CDR3 nucleotide sequence: TGTGCCAGCAGTTCAAATTTAGCGGGGCACCCGGGGGAGCAGTACTTC.

The CDR3 nucleotides are TGCGCCAGCACCATGGGAGGACAGGCGGGGGAGCAGTACTTC. Amino acid sequence: CASTMGGQAGEQYF. The rearrangement links TRBV5-1 to TRBJ2-7; possible D gene TRBD1, 7 bases. The ends were cut back, 6 bases at V and 7 bases at J, with 20 bases in the middle. The CDR3 extends over 14 amino acids. The germline V gene has CDR1 SGHRS and CDR2 YFSETQ.

The chain carries TRBV5-8 and TRBJ1-3; 8 bases align to TRBD1. There are 15 residues in the CDR3. The germline V gene has CDR1 SGHTS and CDR2 YDEGEE. J gave up 2 bases and V 4 bases, and 5 bases lay outside the gene matches. CDR3 coding DNA: TGTGCCAGCAGCCCCGGACAGGGAGCTGGAAACACCATATATTTT. It codes for CASSPGQGAGNTIYF.

This clone appeared a few times. The chain combines TRBV29-1 with TRBJ1-1, with TRBD1 as a possible D gene (5 bases). V lost 5 bases to trimming and J lost 5 bases, with 21 bases between them. The CDR3 covers 15 residues. Germline CDR1 is SQVTM and CDR2 is ANQGSEA. The CDR3 nucleotides are TGCAGCGTTTGGGGTGTTCAGTTGGGGGGAACTGAAGCTTTCTTT. Its translation: CSVWGVQLGGTEAFF. The full variable domain, in which reference TRBV29-1 and TRBJ1-1 provide the parts outside the CDR3, is SAVISQKPSRDICQRGTSLTIQCQVDSQVTMMFWYRQQPGQSLTLIATANQGSEATYESGFVIDKFPISRPNLTFSTLTVSNMSPEDSSIYLCSVWGVQLGGTEAFFGQGTRLTVV.